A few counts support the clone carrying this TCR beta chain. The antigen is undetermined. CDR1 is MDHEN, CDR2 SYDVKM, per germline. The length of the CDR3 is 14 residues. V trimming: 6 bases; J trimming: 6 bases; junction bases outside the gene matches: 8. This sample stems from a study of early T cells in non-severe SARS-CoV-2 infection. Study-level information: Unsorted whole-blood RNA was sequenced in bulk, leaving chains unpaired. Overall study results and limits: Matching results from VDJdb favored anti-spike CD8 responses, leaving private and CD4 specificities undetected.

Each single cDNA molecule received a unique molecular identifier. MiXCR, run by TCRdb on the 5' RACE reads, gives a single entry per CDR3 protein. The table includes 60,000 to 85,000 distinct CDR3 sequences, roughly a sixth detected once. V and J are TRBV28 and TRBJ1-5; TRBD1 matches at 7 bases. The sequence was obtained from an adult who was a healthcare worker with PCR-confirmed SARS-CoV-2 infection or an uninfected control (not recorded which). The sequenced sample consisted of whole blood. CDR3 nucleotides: TGTGCCAGCAGACAGGGACAGATTAGTCAGCCCCAGCATTTT. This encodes CASRQGQISQPQHF.